This TCR beta chain is drawn from a study of T cell repertoires in cytomegalovirus infection (dated by TCRdb to about 2019). For context, the study as a whole: Peptide stimulations targeted recently identified HLA-C-restricted CMV epitopes, whose presentation resists viral immunomodulation, together with well-studied HLA-B-restricted epitopes. The HLA type of each donor mattered for the analysis, because public TCR beta signatures pointed to carriage of CMV infection along with the matching HLA type. The paper as a whole reports these results and caveats: The ex vivo response was dominated by HLA-C-restricted CMV-specific TCR beta clonotypes, which also provided the single most frequent clonotype in two of eight donors. Carriers of CMV infection plus the relevant HLA type were discriminated by the cumulative frequency of public TCR beta family members in the study cohort and in an independent approximately 400-donor cohort.

In the case of this clonotype: The antigen it recognizes is unknown. Base qualities are missing; no much larger clone stands one base away.

This specimen's treatment or condition label, interpreted: in vitro stimulation with specific CMV peptide epitopes to enrich CMV-specific T cells. V ends up 6 bases short and J 1 base short, with an unmatched junction base count of 15. Inclusive of the bounding cysteine and phenylalanine, the CDR3 is 18 residues long. Only the CDR3 DNA stays, 54 bases, in frame from base 1. CDR1 and CDR2 are drawn from the germline V gene: MGHRA, YSYEKL. Sequencing took place on an Illumina HiSeq 1500. TCRdb reprocessed the public reads (quality trimming at Q25 with fastp, clone calling with MiXCR) and kept in-frame beta chains. Rows are unified per CDR3 protein, each entry keeping the most common DNA and genes. For this sample there are hundreds of thousands of distinct CDR3 sequences; 42% appear just once. Together, the top ten hold about two fifths of the sample.

Rearrangement joined TRBV4-1 to TRBJ2-3, with 8 middle bases fitting TRBD2. The sequence derives from a human donor in good health (CMV status not recorded). Some clones in this sample may be carry-over from other donors' samples. Specimen: cultured PBMCs, collected from culture after CMV antigen stimulation. Read as DNA, the sequence is TGCGCCAGCAGTCCAAACTACCTGACTAGCGTGGGCACAGATACGCAGTATTTT. This is translated as CASSPNYLTSVGTDTQYF.